This T cell receptor (beta chain) came from a study of blood T cell repertoires in COVID-19. On the study more broadly: From the United States, Italy and Spain came samples of acute and convalescent COVID-19. Nucleic acid was either cDNA or gDNA, and it came from T cells, B-cell-depleted T cells, or PBMCs.

Measured with immunoSEQ multiplex PCR; TCRdb has only the in-frame clones, and not every one. Of about 180,000 clones listed, roughly 84% are singletons. The germline gives CDR1 SGHDT, CDR2 YYEEEE. V lost 4 bases, J lost 10 bases, and 15 bases stayed unmatched. This CDR3 comprises 17 residues. The chain links TRBV5-6 to TRBJ2-1; 12 bases align to TRBD2. The clonotype originates from a woman aged 80 or over with acute or convalescent COVID-19. Sequenced sample: peripheral blood. The chain's CDR3 is CASSHLGLAGLILEQFF. The CDR3 DNA reads as TGTGCCAGCAGCCACCTGGGACTAGCGGGTCTTATTTTGGAGCAGTTCTTC.